The 2 T cell receptor beta chains in this list originate from one sample, sequenced in a study of cytomegalovirus exposure and HLA in healthy donors. It was with 60 Vbeta and 13 Jbeta primers that the PCR ran. Using immunoSEQ multiplex PCR, the repertoire was profiled, and TCRdb retains in-frame clones only, with some absent. Found here are fewer than 150,000 clones; the top ten clones hold 1.5% to 2%. Sequenced sample: PBMCs. These receptors originate from a woman aged 55-69 years in good health and CMV-seronegative.

The rearrangement links TRBV7-3 to TRBJ1-2; 7 bases fit TRBD1. With 0 bases clipped from V and 0 bases from J, the junction kept 4 bases outside the gene matches. CDR3 length equals 16 residues. Germline CDR1 SGHTA, CDR2 FQGTGA. Here the CDR3 reads CASSLTGGHPNYGYTF. CDR3 nucleotide sequence: TGTGCCAGCAGCTTAACAGGGGGCCATCCTAACTATGGCTACACCTTC.

The rearrangement joins TRBV6-5 to TRBJ2-7, with 7 bases matching TRBD1. V gave up 2 bases and J gave up 7 bases; unmatched junction bases: 5. The CDR3 is 13 residues long. CDR1 is MNHEY and CDR2 is SVGAGI in the germline V gene. CDR3 sequence reads: CASSYTKGAEQYF. DNA for the CDR3: TGTGCCAGCAGTTACACAAAGGGGGCTGAGCAGTACTTC.